This T cell receptor beta chain is from a study of Tregs in tolerant kidney transplant recipients. V gave up 2 bases and J gave up 1 base, with 5 bases separating them. CDR1 is SQVTM and CDR2 is ANQGSEA in the germline V gene. The CDR3 covers 12 residues. Sequenced by immunoSEQ multiplex PCR; TCRdb stores in-frame clones only, minus some. Of about 240,000 clones listed, more than 65% are singletons. The TCR was taken from a human donor in good health. The rearrangement uses TRBV29-1 and TRBJ1-1, with D uncertain. The sample taken for sequencing was CD4+ T cells from blood. The CDR3 nucleotides are TGCAGCGTTGAACGCCAGAACACTGAAGCTTTCTTT. This encodes CSVERQNTEAFF. The variable domain in full, with the rest retrieved from reference TRBV29-1 and TRBJ1-1, is SAVISQKPSRDICQRGTSLTIQCQVDSQVTMMFWYRQQPGQSLTLIATANQGSEATYESGFVIDKFPISRPNLTFSTLTVSNMSPEDSSIYLCSVERQNTEAFFGQGTRLTVV.